This T cell receptor (beta chain) stems from a study of CXCR3-negative and CXCR3-positive naive CD8 T cells. Those CD8+ T cells considered naive were CD45RO-CCR7+CD27+CD95-. Study-level results: For CXCR3-positive naive cells, TRB CDR3s were more hydrophobic than those of CXCR3-negative naive cells. Diversity proved comparably high across both naive subsets and much lower in memory CD8+ cells.

UMI-labeled TRB cDNA libraries were prepared by 5' RACE. TCRdb re-called the 5' RACE reads and catalogs CDR3 proteins one per entry, DNA excluded. The repertoire shows approximately 96,000 distinct CDR3 sequences; the top ten hold approximately 1%. Germline CDR1 reads LGHNA; CDR2 reads YSLEER. CDR3 length: 17 amino acids. Comments on this clonotype: Its target is unknown.

This chain joins TRBV4-3 and TRBJ1-2. The material sequenced was naive CXCR3+ CD8+ T cells from blood. As to subset: CD45RO-CCR7+CD27+CD95- naive CD8+ T cells expressing CXCR3 (TNR3+). The TCR sequence derives from a human donor in good health. Some clones in this sample may be carry-over from other donors' samples. This CDR3 reads CASSQAFRTEANYGYTF.